Listed here are 3 T cell receptor beta chains from one sample, sequenced in a study of radiation and T cells in renal cell carcinoma. Time point reported: baseline pretreatment blood. Documented treatment: 15 Gy SBRT to primary tumor, nephrectomy 4 weeks later. Generated by immunoSEQ multiplex PCR, the TCRdb table keeps only in-frame clones and is missing some. The sample records about 130,000 clones, roughly 84% being singletons. The material was blood, obtained from a patient whose treatment included radiotherapy and nephrectomy. These receptors were taken from a woman between 45 and 65 years old with renal cell carcinoma.

As concerns this clone: One end of the junction does not line up with germline, which may come from a read error. The rearrangement links TRBV7-7 to TRBJ1-3; D remains unclear. Germline-derived CDR1 and CDR2 are SSHAT and FNYEAQ (reference sequence). CDR3 length: 15 amino acids. The CDR3 loop is CASSVSRASGNTIYF. CDR3 nucleotides: TGTGCTAGCAGCGTTTCTCGTGCGTCTGGAAACACCATATATTTT.

CDR3 sequence (DNA): TGTGCCAGCAGTGAGGTGAGATGGACTGAAGCTTTCTTT. The encoded protein is CASSEVRWTEAFF. This chain joins TRBV6-1 and TRBJ1-1; no definite D call. CDR3 size: 13 residues. The V gene's germline CDR1 is MNHNS and CDR2 SASEGT. V gave up 3 bases and J gave up 5 bases, with 10 bases separating them.

The chain uses TRBV19 and TRBJ2-5; 10 bases agree with TRBD1. The CDR3 extends over 15 amino acids. V lost 5 bases to trimming and J lost 2 bases; unmatched junction nucleotides: 5. Germline values: CDR1 LNHDA, CDR2 SQIVND (reference sequence). The CDR3: CASSPRTGGQETQYF. The CDR3 DNA sequence: TGTGCCAGTAGTCCCCGGACAGGGGGGCAAGAGACCCAGTACTTC.